These 27 T cell receptor beta chains came from one sample sequenced in a study of T cells after yellow fever vaccination (dated by TCRdb to 2018 to 2020). The library was obtained by 5' RACE. The sequencer was an Illumina HiSeq 2500. The public reads were reprocessed in TCRdb via fastp at Q25 and MiXCR, keeping in-frame beta chains. When rows share a CDR3 protein, they turn into one entry using the most common DNA and genes. Across this sample there are 110,000 or so distinct CDR3 sequences, with around 6.7% seen only once. The top ten clones comprise roughly 3% of the sample. The treatment or condition label for this specimen denotes: live attenuated yellow fever vaccine strain. The starting material was CD4+ T cells sorted from PBMCs, obtained 35 to 50 days after the first yellow fever vaccination. Receptors were obtained from a man aged 18 to 30 who received the YFV17D yellow fever vaccine.

The sample holds many counts of this clonotype. V gene TRBV12-3 or TRBV12-4 combines with J gene TRBJ1-5; TRBD1 agrees at 8 bases. This CDR3 is built from 14 residues. J was trimmed by 6 bases and V by 6 bases; bases with no gene match: 7. The CDR3 sequence: CASRLGQGSQPQHF. CDR3 in DNA: TGTGCCAGCAGGCTAGGACAGGGTAGTCAGCCCCAGCATTTT.

This clonotype was detected a few times. J is TRBJ2-2 and V is TRBV7-8, with 8 bases fitting TRBD1. The CDR3 spans 16 residues. CDR1 and CDR2 from the germline V gene are SGHVS and FQNEAQ. V trimming: 5 bases; J trimming: 1 base; junction bases outside the gene matches: 6. CDR3 in DNA: TGTGCCAGCAGCCGACAGGGGCTAGGGAACACCGGGGAGCTGTTTTTT. This codes for CASSRQGLGNTGELFF. The variable domain in full, with the rest retrieved from reference TRBV7-8 and TRBJ2-2, is GAGVSQSPRYKVAKRGQDVALRCDPISGHVSLFWYQQALGQGPEFLTYFQNEAQLDKSGLPSDRFFAERPEGSVSTLKIQRTQQEDSAVYLCASSRQGLGNTGELFFGEGSRLTVL.

This clonotype was observed many times. The rearrangement uses TRBV7-2 and TRBJ2-1; no clear D gene. Trimming took off 1 base at V and 2 bases at J, with 9 bases between the two ends. The germline V gene has CDR1 SGHTA and CDR2 FQGNSA. The CDR3 consists of 15 residues. The CDR3 nucleotides are TGTGCCAGCAGCTTAGTCGGCGGCCCCTACAATGAGCAGTTCTTC. It encodes CASSLVGGPYNEQFF. Based on the CDR3 plus reference TRBV7-2 and TRBJ2-1, the full variable domain is GAGVSQSPSNKVTEKGKDVELRCDPISGHTALYWYRQSLGQGLEFLIYFQGNSAPDKSGLPSDRFSAERTGGSVSTLTIQRTQQEDSAVYLCASSLVGGPYNEQFFGPGTRLTVL.

This clonotype was recorded at least ten times. The rearrangement joins TRBV25-1 to TRBJ2-3; TRBD2 aligns across 11 bases. The CDR3 sequence is 14 residues long. Germline V CDR1 and CDR2: MGHDK, SYGVNS. After removal of 2 bases from V and 5 bases from J, the junction contained 0 bases not matched to a gene. The CDR3 nucleotides read TGTGCCAGCAGTGAAACTAGCGGGGGAGATACGCAGTATTTT. It yields the protein CASSETSGGDTQYF. Full variable domain (rest looked up from reference TRBV25-1 and TRBJ2-3): EADIYQTPRYLVIGTGKKITLECSQTMGHDKMYWYQQDPGMELHLIHYSYGVNSTEKGDLSSESTVSRIRTEHFPLTLESARPSHTSQYLCASSETSGGDTQYFGPGTRLTVL.

This chain connects TRBV20-1 to TRBJ1-2, with D possibly matching TRBD1 (6 bases). The V gene lost 2 bases and the J gene lost 8 bases, with 18 bases spanning the gap. CDR3 length: 14 amino acids. In germline, CDR1 is DFQATT, CDR2 SNEGSKA (reference sequence). CDR3 nucleotide sequence: TGCAGTGCTAGACCCCAGGGACACTGGGGGGGCTACACCTTC. Protein: CSARPQGHWGGYTF.

This clonotype was seen ten or more times. This chain links TRBV5-1 with TRBJ2-3; no clear D gene. CDR1 is SGHRS, CDR2 YFSETQ, per germline. The CDR3 has 14 amino acids. The V and J ends lost 4 bases and 2 bases respectively, with 11 bases between them. The CDR3 region has the DNA TGCGCCAGCAGCCCGGCTGTGTCCACAGATACGCAGTATTTT. Encoded protein: CASSPAVSTDTQYF.

This clonotype was seen repeatedly, ten times or more. The genes are TRBV7-8 and TRBJ1-1; perhaps TRBD1 as D (5 bases). Germline loops: CDR1 SGHVS, CDR2 FQNEAQ. V dropped 5 bases and J dropped 6 bases, with 13 bases sitting between them. This CDR3 is built from 13 residues. CDR3 nucleotide sequence: TGTGCCAGCAGCCTTACCGCACAGGCTGAAGCTTTCTTT. Its protein product is CASSLTAQAEAFF.

This clonotype was detected ten times or more. This chain joins TRBV14 and TRBJ2-6; no definite D call. Germline loops: CDR1 SGHDN, CDR2 FVKESK. The V gene lost 1 base and the J gene lost 5 bases, with 12 bases spanning the gap. CDR3 size: 16 residues. In nucleotides, the CDR3 is TGTGCCAGCAGCCAAGCCTCCCAGAGGTGGGCCAACGTCCTGACTTTC. As protein: CASSQASQRWANVLTF. Supplemented by reference TRBV14 and TRBJ2-6, the full variable domain reads EAGVTQFPSHSVIEKGQTVTLRCDPISGHDNLYWYRRVMGKEIKFLLHFVKESKQDESGMPNNRFLAERTGGTYSTLKVQPAELEDSGVYFCASSQASQRWANVLTFGAGSRLTVL.

This clonotype was picked up many times. The chain employs TRBV4-1 and TRBJ2-3, with 8 bases lining up with TRBD2. Germline trimming cut 4 bases from V and 5 bases from J; bases unmatched to any gene: 5. CDR3 length equals 14 residues. Germline CDR1 reads MGHRA; CDR2 reads YSYEKL. For the CDR3, the DNA is TGCGCCAGCAGCCCGGGACTAGGACGAGATACGCAGTATTTT. Its translation: CASSPGLGRDTQYF.

In its sample, this clonotype was seen many times. This chain connects TRBV29-1 to TRBJ2-7, with TRBD1 as a possible D gene (5 bases). This CDR3 contains 12 residues. Trimming removed 7 bases at V and 5 bases at J, with 15 bases between. CDR1 and CDR2 from the germline V gene are SQVTM and ANQGSEA. DNA of the CDR3: TGCAGCGCGACAGTGGGGATAGACGAGCAGTACGTC. Translation: CSATVGIDEQYV.

The chain employs TRBV10-1 and TRBJ2-2, with unresolved D. Per germline, CDR1 WNHNN and CDR2 SYGVQD (reference sequence). The V gene lost 3 bases and the J gene lost 1 base, with 6 bases spanning the gap. This CDR3 has 14 residues. The CDR3: CASSEVRNTGELFF. CDR3 nucleotide sequence: TGCGCCAGCAGTGAAGTCCGGAACACCGGGGAGCTGTTTTTT.

This clonotype was recorded many times. This chain connects TRBV24-1 to TRBJ2-1; D is perhaps TRBD2 (5 bases). The CDR3 sequence is 15 residues long. Germline V CDR1 and CDR2: KGHDR, SFDVKD. V shed 2 bases and J shed 6 bases, with 13 bases lying between them. In DNA, the CDR3 is TGTGCCACCAGTGATTCCGGACTTTTCGCCAATGAGCAGTTCTTC. It encodes CATSDSGLFANEQFF.

This clonotype has ten or more counts. This rearrangement joins TRBV18 to TRBJ1-1; D remains unclear. CDR1 and CDR2 from the germline V gene are KGHSH and LQKENI. This CDR3 has 14 amino acids. V was cut by 1 base and J by 4 bases, with 10 bases left in between. The CDR3: CASSPLSDLTEAFF. In DNA form, the CDR3 reads TGTGCCAGCTCACCACTTTCGGACCTCACTGAAGCTTTCTTT. The variable domain in full, with the rest retrieved from reference TRBV18 and TRBJ1-1, is NAGVMQNPRHLVRRRGQEARLRCSPMKGHSHVYWYRQLPEEGLKFMVYLQKENIIDESGMPKERFSAEFPKEGPSILRIQQVVRGDSAAYFCASSPLSDLTEAFFGQGTRLTVV.

This clonotype appeared many times. The chain has TRBV12-3 or TRBV12-4 and TRBJ2-7; 14 nucleotides agree with TRBD2. The CDR3 totals 18 residues. J gave up 2 bases and V 5 bases, and 11 bases lay outside the gene matches. The CDR3 sequence is CASSTPGLAGDNAYEQYF. Written as DNA, the CDR3 is TGTGCCAGCAGTACGCCGGGACTAGCGGGGGACAATGCCTACGAGCAGTACTTC.

V is TRBV25-1 and J is TRBJ2-6; no reliable D call. Germline lookup yields CDR1 MGHDK and CDR2 SYGVNS. The CDR3 is 14 amino acids. Trimming took off 2 bases at V and 0 bases at J, with 2 bases between the two ends. The CDR3 bases are TGTGCCAGCAGTGAAGCCTCTGGGGCCAACGTCCTGACTTTC. Encoded protein: CASSEASGANVLTF.

This clonotype was observed many times. The chain couples TRBV20-1 to TRBJ2-4, with D hard to call. This CDR3 has 13 residues. Germline lookup yields CDR1 DFQATT and CDR2 SNEGSKA (reference sequence). Trimming stripped 1 base from V and 0 bases from J, with 4 bases between. CDR3 sequence: CSARAVAKNIQYF. The DNA for the CDR3 is TGCAGTGCTAGAGCAGTAGCCAAAAACATTCAGTACTTC.

This clonotype has ten or more counts. The CDR3 loop is CASRETWADTQYF. CDR3 sequence (DNA): TGTGCCAGCAGGGAAACATGGGCAGATACGCAGTATTTT. The chain is built from TRBV12-3 or TRBV12-4 and TRBJ2-3, with D hard to call. Deletions cut 6 bases from V and 4 bases from J, with 11 bases between. The CDR3 covers 13 residues.

This clonotype was observed at least ten times. The chain has TRBV20-1 and TRBJ1-1; TRBD1 agrees at 7 bases. The CDR3 runs 14 residues. CDR1 is DFQATT and CDR2 is SNEGSKA in the germline V gene (reference sequence). Trimming at V came to 3 bases and at J to 3 bases, leaving 7 bases not matched to a gene. CDR3 DNA sequence: TGCAGTGCTAGGGGGGACAGAGTATACACTGAAGCTTTCTTT. Encoded protein: CSARGDRVYTEAFF.

In this sample, this clonotype turned up many times. The V gene is TRBV5-1, the J gene TRBJ2-1, with 9 positions matching TRBD1. With V trimmed by 5 bases and J by 7 bases, 10 bases remained unmatched. This CDR3 comprises 15 residues. Germline V gene sequence: CDR1 SGHRS, CDR2 YFSETQ. In nucleotides, the CDR3 is TGCGCCAGCAGAAGTGCCGGGACAGGGTTTAATGAGCAGTTCTTC. Protein product: CASRSAGTGFNEQFF.

This clonotype was counted at least ten times. The V and J genes are TRBV12-3 or TRBV12-4 and TRBJ1-2, with unresolved D. V was cut by 5 bases and J by 9 bases, with 16 bases left in between. CDR3 length: 13 amino acids. DNA of the CDR3: TGTGCCAGCAGTCAGAGACAATCGATAAGCTACACCTTC. This encodes CASSQRQSISYTF.

This clonotype was found many times. The rearrangement joins TRBV3-1 to TRBJ2-7; 8 bases match TRBD2. Germline V gene data show CDR1 as LGHDT and CDR2 as YNNKEL (reference sequence). The CDR3 spans 14 residues. Trimming removed 8 bases from V and 3 bases from J; junction bases left unmatched: 9. The CDR3 sequence: CASARGGAIYEQYF. DNA for the CDR3: TGTGCCAGCGCCCGGGGGGGGGCCATCTACGAGCAGTACTTC.

This clonotype was picked up many times. The chain couples TRBV7-9 to TRBJ2-2, with 7 bases identical to TRBD1. The CDR3 is made up of 14 amino acids. The trim removed 3 bases at V and 4 bases at J, leaving 2 bases unmatched. The germline V gene has CDR1 SEHNR and CDR2 FQNEAQ (reference sequence). Written as DNA, the CDR3 is TGTGCCAGCAGCTTCGGGACAGCCACCGGGGAGCTGTTTTTT. It codes for CASSFGTATGELFF. Together with reference TRBV7-9 and TRBJ2-2, the CDR3 gives the full variable domain: DTGVSQNPRHKITKRGQNVTFRCDPISEHNRLYWYRQTLGQGPEFLTYFQNEAQLEKSRLLSDRFSAERPKGSFSTLEIQRTEQGDSAMYLCASSFGTATGELFFGEGSRLTVL.

This clonotype occurred many times. The chain carries TRBV7-9 and TRBJ1-5; D not resolved. This CDR3 is 14 amino acids long. CDR1 is SEHNR and CDR2 is FQNEAQ in the germline V gene (reference sequence). Between the trimmed V and J ends, which lost 5 bases and 4 bases, there was a span of 12 bases. CDR3 DNA sequence: TGTGCCAGCAGCCCGGAGGGAAGGAATCAGCCCCAGCATTTT. This translates into CASSPEGRNQPQHF. Filled out from reference TRBV7-9 and TRBJ1-5, the complete variable domain reads DTGVSQNPRHKITKRGQNVTFRCDPISEHNRLYWYRQTLGQGPEFLTYFQNEAQLEKSRLLSDRFSAERPKGSFSTLEIQRTEQGDSAMYLCASSPEGRNQPQHFGDGTRLSIL.

The table lists this clonotype with many counts. The chain carries TRBV18 and TRBJ2-7; 8 bases match TRBD1. J lost 2 bases, V lost 5 bases, and 5 bases had no gene match. Germline V gene lookup returns CDR1 KGHSH and CDR2 LQKENI. The CDR3 spans 14 residues. The chain's CDR3 is CASSGTGTPYEQYF. CDR3 nucleotide sequence: TGTGCCAGCTCAGGGACAGGAACCCCCTACGAGCAGTACTTC.

This chain links TRBV5-1 with TRBJ2-5; 12 nucleotides align to TRBD2. The germline CDR1 and CDR2 sequences are SGHRS and YFSETQ. The J segment lost 5 bases and the V segment lost 3 bases, leaving 5 bases of the junction unmatched. The CDR3 is 15 amino acids. DNA for the CDR3: TGCGCCAGCAGCTCCCTAGCGGGGGGGCCGGAGACCCAGTACTTC. Translating gives CASSSLAGGPETQYF.

The V gene is TRBV18, the J gene TRBJ2-2; D not resolved. V was shortened by 5 bases and J by 4 bases, with 5 bases between the two germline ends. The CDR3 sequence is 12 residues long. Germline V gives CDR1 KGHSH, CDR2 LQKENI. CDR3 DNA: TGTGCCAGCTCATCTATCACCGGGGAGCTGTTTTTT. The encoded protein is CASSSITGELFF. Complete variable domain (other parts from reference TRBV18 and TRBJ2-2): NAGVMQNPRHLVRRRGQEARLRCSPMKGHSHVYWYRQLPEEGLKFMVYLQKENIIDESGMPKERFSAEFPKEGPSILRIQQVVRGDSAAYFCASSSITGELFFGEGSRLTVL.

V usage is TRBV30 and J usage is TRBJ2-1; D tentatively reads TRBD1 or TRBD2 (6 bases each). Trimming removed 0 bases from V and 8 bases from J, with 14 bases in between. Germline assignment: CDR1 GTSNPN and CDR2 SVGIG (reference sequence). The CDR3 covers 14 residues. In DNA, the CDR3 is TGTGCCTGGAGTGTATGGGGGGCGAAGGATGAGCAGTTCTTC. Its protein is CAWSVWGAKDEQFF.